What follows are 10 T cell receptor beta chains derived from one specimen sequenced in a study of CD8+ T cells in alopecia areata. cDNA reverse transcribed from extracted RNA served as the sequencing template. TCRdb's table, derived via immunoSEQ multiplex PCR, lists solely in-frame clones and lacks some. Of hundreds of thousands of clones in the sample, about 68% were seen once. The sequencing here drew on CD4+ T cells sorted from blood, taken at week 0. These receptor sequences come from a human donor with alopecia areata.

In its sample, this clone was seen once. This chain connects TRBV29-1 to TRBJ2-5, with TRBD1 matching over 7 bases. CDR1 is SQVTM and CDR2 is ANQGSEA in the germline V gene. V gave up 1 base and J gave up 3 bases; unmatched junction bases: 8. The CDR3 length is 15 residues. The CDR3 DNA reads TGCAGCGTTGAAGGAAACAGGGGCTTAAAAGAGACCCAGTACTTC. Translation gives CSVEGNRGLKETQYF.

This clone showed up just a few times. The same CDR3 is also encoded by other DNA sequences in this sample. The chain carries TRBV5-1 and TRBJ2-5; no reliable D call. Trimming removed 0 bases from V and 2 bases from J, with 2 bases in between. This CDR3 region has 12 residues. Germline loops: CDR1 SGHRS, CDR2 YFSETQ. CDR3 nucleotide sequence: TGCGCCAGCAGCTTGGGACAAGAGACCCAGTACTTC. Protein product: CASSLGQETQYF.

This clone has only a few counts. The same CDR3 can be traced to other DNA sequences in this sample. This chain uses TRBV5-1 with TRBJ2-7, with D possibly being TRBD1 or TRBD2 (5 bases each). The V end lost 4 bases, the J end lost 2 bases, and 13 bases lay between the germline ends. This CDR3 spans 14 amino acids. CDR1 and CDR2 (germline): SGHRS, YFSETQ. The CDR3 loop is CASSPGTGPYEQYF. Here the CDR3 DNA reads TGCGCCAGCAGCCCAGGGACCGGACCCTACGAGCAGTACTTC.

The rearrangement joins TRBV27 to TRBJ1-6; D possibly corresponds to TRBD1 (5 bases). Germline CDR1 reads MNHEY; CDR2 reads SMNVEV (reference sequence). The CDR3 length is 16 residues. V dropped 2 bases and J dropped 5 bases, with 13 bases sitting between them. The CDR3: CASSLGGGWDNSPLHF. The CDR3 DNA is TGTGCCAGCAGTTTAGGGGGTGGGTGGGATAATTCACCCCTCCACTTT.

CDR3 residues: CSVDAGAYGYTF. The CDR3 nucleotides are TGCAGCGTTGACGCAGGGGCCTATGGCTACACCTTC. This sequence joins TRBV29-1 and TRBJ1-2; D perhaps matches TRBD1 (6 bases). There are 12 residues in the CDR3. V lost 3 bases to trimming and J lost 4 bases, with 9 bases between them. The V gene's germline CDR1 is SQVTM and CDR2 ANQGSEA.

The rearrangement uses TRBV30 and TRBJ2-1, with D maybe TRBD1 (5 bases). V was shortened by 0 bases and J by 9 bases, with 9 bases between the two germline ends. There are 12 residues in the CDR3. Germline V gene sequence: CDR1 GTSNPN, CDR2 SVGIG (reference sequence). CDR3 region: CAWSVNRGEQFF. The DNA for the CDR3 is TGTGCCTGGAGTGTAAATAGGGGTGAGCAGTTCTTC.

This clone came up a few times. The CDR3 is CASSFPPRSGQGRETQYF. CDR3 nucleotides: TGTGCCAGCAGCTTTCCCCCGCGCTCGGGACAGGGTAGGGAGACCCAGTACTTC. This chain links TRBV7-8 with TRBJ2-5; TRBD1 matches at 9 bases. Looked up from germline, CDR1 is SGHVS and CDR2 is FQNEAQ. The CDR3 is made up of 18 amino acids. V lost 3 bases, J lost 5 bases, and 16 bases stayed unmatched.

Note on this clone: One end of the junction fails to match germline, which may point to a read error. V is TRBV5-4 and J is TRBJ1-1; possible D gene TRBD1, 5 bases. The CDR3 spans 13 residues. CDR1 is SGHNT and CDR2 is YYREEE in the germline V gene (reference sequence). CDR3 DNA sequence: TGCGCCAGCAGCCAAGACAGGAACACTGAAGCTTTCTTT. Amino acid sequence: CASSQDRNTEAFF.

The V gene is TRBV2, the J gene TRBJ2-6, with D possibly being TRBD1 (6 bases). This CDR3 region has 17 residues. Germline CDR1 and CDR2: SNHLY and FYNNEI. V lost 3 bases, J lost 0 bases, and 12 bases lay in between. CDR3 amino acids: CASSEVLGGSGANVLTF. The CDR3 DNA is TGTGCCAGCAGTGAGGTCCTAGGGGGCTCTGGGGCCAACGTCCTGACTTTC.

The chain uses TRBV29-1 and TRBJ2-2; 12 bases match TRBD1. Germline V gene data show CDR1 as SQVTM and CDR2 as ANQGSEA. The CDR3 runs to 15 residues. Trimming took 7 bases from V and 7 from J; bases not matched to a gene: 10. The CDR3 DNA reads as TGCAGCGCCGGAGGGACAGGGGGCTTGGGCGGGGAGCTGTTTTTT. It yields the protein CSAGGTGGLGGELFF.